This note documents a single T cell receptor (beta chain) sequence. Its specificity is not known. Germline V CDR1 and CDR2: ENHRY, SYGVKD. Trimming removed 3 bases from V and 8 bases from J, with 10 bases in between. The CDR3 covers 13 residues. This table comes from immunoSEQ multiplex PCR, and its TCRdb copy is limited to in-frame clones, with some not included. The repertoire holds approximately 2.1 million clones, with approximately 93% as singletons. HIV-negative, healthy adults without recent acute infections or vaccinations were the donors. This entry comes from a study of shared clonotypes between healthy human individuals. General observations from the study: The diversity represented, both genetic and in exposure history, was limited by few donors. Clonotype sharing among donors likely depends on sequencing depth.

The receptor's source is a man between 18 and 29 years old in good health. Some clones in this sample may be carry-over from other donors' samples. Material for sequencing was naive CD4+ T cells from PBMCs. The subset here: CD45RA+ positively selected. This chain joins TRBV10-3 and TRBJ1-4; D uncertain. CDR3 region: CAISDSLGEKLFF. In nucleotides, the CDR3 is TGTGCCATCAGTGATTCTCTGGGGGAAAAACTGTTTTTT.